This T cell receptor (beta chain) appears in the sequencing data of a study of shared clonotypes between healthy human individuals. Details on this clone: The antigen remains unidentified.

Study-wide points: Exclusively blood specimens were collected; tissue repertoires likely differ.

Measured with immunoSEQ multiplex PCR; TCRdb has only the in-frame clones, and not every one. This sample has roughly 700,000 clones, with around 74% found just once. This CDR3 region has 14 residues. Germline V gene data show CDR1 as MNHEY and CDR2 as SMNVEV (reference sequence). Trimming shortened V by 6 bases and J by 6 bases, and 17 bases separated the two germline ends. This TCR was recovered from a woman in her thirties in good health. Sequences were obtained from memory CD4+ T cells sorted from blood. Subset: CD45RA-negative fraction. The chain employs TRBV27 and TRBJ1-1, with D hard to call. In DNA, the CDR3 is TGTGCCAGCAGGAATGGGGTGGCGGGCTCTGAAGCTTTCTTT. Translated, it gives CASRNGVAGSEAFF.